The clone carrying this T cell receptor beta chain was recorded at least ten times. The CDR3 runs to 17 residues. Trimming took 2 bases from V and 5 from J, leaving 21 bases between them. Each CDR3 protein gets one entry after TCRdb re-called the 5' RACE reads with MiXCR. Among fewer than 150,000 distinct CDR3 sequences listed, 13% to 15% were seen once. The sample is drawn from a study of T-cell memory formation after mild COVID-19. The TCR sequence derives from an adult woman who had mild COVID-19 (a few samples of this study predate the infection). Cell type and time point are not known. The chain uses TRBV12-3 or TRBV12-4 and TRBJ2-5; D remains unclear. Input material: PBMCs or a T cell subset sorted from them (not recorded which). This CDR3 reads CASSLWDATRNDETQYF. CDR3 DNA: TGTGCCAGCAGTTTATGGGATGCTACCCGCAATGACGAGACCCAGTACTTC.